What follows describes a single TCR beta chain. Sequencing used immunoSEQ multiplex PCR; TCRdb keeps in-frame clones, though not all of them. The data contain roughly 160,000 clones, 90% to 95% of them singletons. Looked up from germline, CDR1 is MNHEY and CDR2 is SVGEGT. The CDR3 runs to 14 residues. V lost 6 bases to trimming and J lost 7 bases, with 15 bases between them. The source of the sample is a study of T cell responses to AZD1222 COVID-19 vaccine. Here the sequenced sample was peripheral blood, taken on day 0 of MenACWY control vaccination. The receptor's source is an adult in good health. The chain employs TRBV6-2 or TRBV6-3 and TRBJ2-2; a weak D match, TRBD1 (5 bases). DNA for the CDR3: TGTGCCAGCAGCCCCGGACAAGCAGGCGGGGAGCTGTTTTTT. Its protein product is CASSPGQAGGELFF.